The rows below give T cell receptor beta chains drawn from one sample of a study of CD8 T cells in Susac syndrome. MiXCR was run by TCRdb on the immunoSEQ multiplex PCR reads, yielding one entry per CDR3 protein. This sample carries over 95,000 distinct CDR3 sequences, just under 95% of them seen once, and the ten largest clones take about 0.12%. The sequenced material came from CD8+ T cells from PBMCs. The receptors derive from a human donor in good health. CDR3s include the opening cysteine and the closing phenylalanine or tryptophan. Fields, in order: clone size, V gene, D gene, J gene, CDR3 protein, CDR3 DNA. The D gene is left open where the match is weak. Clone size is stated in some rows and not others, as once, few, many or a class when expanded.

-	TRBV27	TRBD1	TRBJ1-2	CASSQLTGDYGYTF	TGTGCCAGCAGTCAACTGACAGGGGACTATGGCTACACCTTC
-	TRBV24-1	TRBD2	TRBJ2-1	CATSSSGSGEQFF	TGTGCCACCAGTTCTAGCGGGAGCGGCGAGCAGTTCTTC
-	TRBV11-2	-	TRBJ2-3	CASSLLPWEQGFTSTDTQYF	TGTGCCAGCAGCCTCCTGCCTTGGGAACAGGGTTTTACTAGCACAGATACGCAGTATTTT
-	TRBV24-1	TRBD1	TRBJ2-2	CATGDRVGTGELFF	TGTGCCACCGGGGACAGGGTAGGAACCGGGGAGCTGTTTTTT
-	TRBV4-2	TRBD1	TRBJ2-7	CASSQELRDRGTHGQYF	TGTGCCAGCAGCCAAGAATTGCGCGACAGGGGGACCCATGGGCAGTACTTC
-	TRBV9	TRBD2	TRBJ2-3	CASSVGGSSGGSGDTQYF	TGTGCCAGCAGCGTAGGAGGAAGTAGCGGGGGTTCGGGAGATACGCAGTATTTT
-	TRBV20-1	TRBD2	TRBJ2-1	CSAVVRSGRAYNEQFF	TGCAGTGCTGTGGTAAGAAGCGGGAGGGCCTACAATGAGCAGTTCTTC
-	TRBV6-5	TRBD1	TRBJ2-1	CASSYLGQGDDEQFF	TGTGCCAGCAGTTACCTAGGACAGGGAGACGATGAGCAGTTCTTC
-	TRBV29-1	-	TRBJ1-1	CSVETGGMNTEAFF	TGCAGCGTTGAGACTGGGGGTATGAACACTGAAGCTTTCTTT
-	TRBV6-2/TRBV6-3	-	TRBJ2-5	CASSYSLTQYF	TGTGCCAGCAGTTACTCGTTGACCCAGTACTTC
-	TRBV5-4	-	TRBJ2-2	CASSFRQSPSLGELFF	TGTGCCAGCAGCTTTAGGCAGTCTCCGAGCCTTGGGGAGCTGTTTTTT
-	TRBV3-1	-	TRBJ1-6	CASSQRLGPRNSTPLHF	TGTGCCAGCAGCCAAAGGCTAGGGCCTCGGAATTCCACGCCCCTCCACTTT
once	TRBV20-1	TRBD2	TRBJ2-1	CSARPGLAGVWNEQFF	TGCAGTGCTAGACCCGGACTAGCGGGAGTGTGGAATGAGCAGTTCTTC
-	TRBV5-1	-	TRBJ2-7	CASSSNSLTLDEQYF	TGCGCCAGCAGCTCAAACAGTCTCACCTTAGACGAGCAGTACTTC
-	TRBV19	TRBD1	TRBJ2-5	CASSRDRALQETQYF	TGTGCCAGTAGCCGGGACAGGGCCCTTCAAGAGACCCAGTACTTC
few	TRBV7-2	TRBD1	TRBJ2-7	CASGRRGQGMGEQYF	TGTGCCAGTGGAAGGAGGGGACAGGGGATGGGCGAGCAGTACTTC
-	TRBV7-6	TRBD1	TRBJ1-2	CASSPQGGRTGYTF	TGTGCCAGCAGCCCCCAGGGGGGCCGGACTGGCTACACCTTC
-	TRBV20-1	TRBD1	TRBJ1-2	CSKVGQGYGYTF	TGCAGTAAAGTTGGACAGGGTTATGGCTACACCTTC
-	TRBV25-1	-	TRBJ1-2	CASSEYIPDGYTF	TGTGCCAGCAGTGAATATATCCCGGATGGCTACACCTTC
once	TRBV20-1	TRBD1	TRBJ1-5	CSARDSGGYGNQPQHF	TGCAGTGCTAGAGATTCAGGGGGCTATGGCAATCAGCCCCAGCATTTT
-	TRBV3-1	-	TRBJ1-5	CASSGRYSNQPQHF	TGTGCCAGCAGCGGTCGCTATAGCAATCAGCCCCAGCATTTT
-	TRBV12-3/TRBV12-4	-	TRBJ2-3	CASSFVGNPQYF	TGTGCCAGCAGTTTCGTGGGTAATCCGCAGTATTTT
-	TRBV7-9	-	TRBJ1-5	CASSLGGRGNQPQHF	TGTGCCAGCAGCTTAGGTGGTAGGGGAAATCAGCCCCAGCATTTT
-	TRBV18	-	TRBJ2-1	CASSAGVGNEQFF	TGTGCCAGCAGCGCAGGGGTCGGGAATGAGCAGTTCTTC